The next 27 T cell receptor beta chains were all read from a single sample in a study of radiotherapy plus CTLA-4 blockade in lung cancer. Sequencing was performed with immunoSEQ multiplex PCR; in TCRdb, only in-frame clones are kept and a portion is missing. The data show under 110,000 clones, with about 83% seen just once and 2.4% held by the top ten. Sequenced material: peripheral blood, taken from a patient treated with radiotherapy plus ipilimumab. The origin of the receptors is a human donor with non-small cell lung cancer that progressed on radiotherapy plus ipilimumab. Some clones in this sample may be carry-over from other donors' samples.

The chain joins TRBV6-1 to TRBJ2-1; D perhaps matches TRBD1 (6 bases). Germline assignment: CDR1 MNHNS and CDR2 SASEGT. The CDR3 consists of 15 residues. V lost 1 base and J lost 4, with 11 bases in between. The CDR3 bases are TGTGCCAGCAGTGAAGGCTCAGGGGCGTACAATGAGCAGTTCTTC. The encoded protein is CASSEGSGAYNEQFF.

The CDR3 here is CASNPGRGYTF. The CDR3 DNA is TGTGCCAGTAACCCCGGCCGCGGCTACACCTTC. V usage is TRBV19 and J usage is TRBJ1-2; D gene uncertain. This CDR3 has 11 amino acids. Trimming took off 7 bases at V and 8 bases at J, with 11 bases between the two ends. CDR1 is LNHDA and CDR2 is SQIVND in the germline V gene (reference sequence).

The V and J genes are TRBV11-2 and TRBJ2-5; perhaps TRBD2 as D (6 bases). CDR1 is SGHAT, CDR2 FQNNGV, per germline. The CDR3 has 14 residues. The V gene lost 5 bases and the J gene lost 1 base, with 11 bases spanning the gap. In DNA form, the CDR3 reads TGTGCCAGCAGCCCGGTAGCGGTCCAAGAGACCCAGTACTTC. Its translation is CASSPVAVQETQYF.

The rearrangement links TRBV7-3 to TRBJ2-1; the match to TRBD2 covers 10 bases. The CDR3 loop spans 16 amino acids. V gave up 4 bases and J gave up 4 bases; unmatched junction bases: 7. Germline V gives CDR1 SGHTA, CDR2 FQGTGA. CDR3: CASSSSGGALYNEQFF. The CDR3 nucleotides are TGTGCCAGCAGCTCGAGCGGGGGGGCCCTGTACAATGAGCAGTTCTTC.

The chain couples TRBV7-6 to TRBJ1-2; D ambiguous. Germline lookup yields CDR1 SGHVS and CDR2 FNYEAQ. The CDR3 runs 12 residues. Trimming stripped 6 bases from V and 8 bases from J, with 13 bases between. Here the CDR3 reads CASSPLVGGYTF. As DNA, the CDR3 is TGTGCCAGCAGTCCACTTGTAGGGGGCTACACCTTC.

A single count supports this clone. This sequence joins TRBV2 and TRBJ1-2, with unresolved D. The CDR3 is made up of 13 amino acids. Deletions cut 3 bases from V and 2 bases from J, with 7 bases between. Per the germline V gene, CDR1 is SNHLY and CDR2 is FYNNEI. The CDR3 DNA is TGTGCCAGCAGTGATGAAGGGAACTATGGCTACACCTTC. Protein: CASSDEGNYGYTF.

For the CDR3, the DNA is TGTGCCAGCAGCGCATCTCCAGGGGACTCCTACGAGCAGTACTTC. Protein sequence: CASSASPGDSYEQYF. This chain connects TRBV9 to TRBJ2-7; the D gene is possibly TRBD1 (6 bases). The CDR3 contains 15 residues. Germline values: CDR1 SGDLS, CDR2 YYNGEE. The germline V and J ends were trimmed by 3 bases and 0 bases, with 13 bases remaining between them.

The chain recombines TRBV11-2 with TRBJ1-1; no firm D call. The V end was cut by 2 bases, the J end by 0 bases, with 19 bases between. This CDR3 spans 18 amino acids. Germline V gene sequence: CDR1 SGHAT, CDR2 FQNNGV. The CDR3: CASSLRVLDGSMNTEAFF. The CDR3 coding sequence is TGTGCCAGCAGCTTACGAGTGTTGGACGGAAGCATGAACACTGAAGCTTTCTTT.

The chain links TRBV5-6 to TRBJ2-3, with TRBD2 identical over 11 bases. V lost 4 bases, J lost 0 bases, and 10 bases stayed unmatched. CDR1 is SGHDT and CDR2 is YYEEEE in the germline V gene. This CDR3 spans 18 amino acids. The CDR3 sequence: CASSVIAGGPLSTDTQYF. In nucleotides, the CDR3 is TGTGCCAGCAGCGTAATAGCGGGGGGGCCCCTGAGCACAGATACGCAGTATTTT.

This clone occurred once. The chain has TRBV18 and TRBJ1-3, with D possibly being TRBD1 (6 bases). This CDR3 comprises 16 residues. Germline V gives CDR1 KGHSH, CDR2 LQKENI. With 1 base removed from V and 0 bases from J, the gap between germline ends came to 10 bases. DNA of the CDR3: TGTGCCAGCTCACCACAAGGACAGACCTCTGGAAACACCATATATTTT. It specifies CASSPQGQTSGNTIYF.

CDR3 in DNA: TGTGCCAGCAGTTTATCCAGGGTGTACACCTATGGCTACACCTTC. Its translation is CASSLSRVYTYGYTF. The chain is built from TRBV27 and TRBJ1-2; D possibly corresponds to TRBD1 (5 bases). CDR3 size: 15 residues. Trimming shortened V by 0 bases and J by 4 bases, and 12 bases separated the two germline ends. CDR1 MNHEY and CDR2 SMNVEV come from the germline V gene (reference sequence).

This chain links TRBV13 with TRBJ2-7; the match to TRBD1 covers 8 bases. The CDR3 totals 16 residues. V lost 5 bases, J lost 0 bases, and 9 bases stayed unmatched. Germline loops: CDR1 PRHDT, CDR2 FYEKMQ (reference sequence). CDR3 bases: TGTGCCAGCAGCGGCGCGGACAGGGCCCCCTCCTACGAGCAGTACTTC. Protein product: CASSGADRAPSYEQYF.

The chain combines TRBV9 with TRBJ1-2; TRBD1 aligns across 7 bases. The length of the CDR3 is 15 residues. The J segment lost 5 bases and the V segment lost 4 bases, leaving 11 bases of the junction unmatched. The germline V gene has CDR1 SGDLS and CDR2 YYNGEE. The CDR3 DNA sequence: TGTGCCAGCAGCCACCCCGACAGGGTAATTTATGGCTACACCTTC. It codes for CASSHPDRVIYGYTF. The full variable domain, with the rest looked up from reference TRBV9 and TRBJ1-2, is DSGVTQTPKHLITATGQRVTLRCSPRSGDLSVYWYQQSLDQGLQFLIQYYNGEERAKGNILERFSAQQFPDLHSELNLSSLELGDSALYFCASSHPDRVIYGYTFGSGTRLTVV.

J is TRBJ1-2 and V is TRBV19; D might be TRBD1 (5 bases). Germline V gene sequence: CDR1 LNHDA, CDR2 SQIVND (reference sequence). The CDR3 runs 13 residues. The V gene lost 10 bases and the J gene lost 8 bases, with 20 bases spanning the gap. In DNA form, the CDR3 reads TGTGCCACGTCGGGGGAGGAGCTTCTAGGCTACACCTTC. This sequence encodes CATSGEELLGYTF.

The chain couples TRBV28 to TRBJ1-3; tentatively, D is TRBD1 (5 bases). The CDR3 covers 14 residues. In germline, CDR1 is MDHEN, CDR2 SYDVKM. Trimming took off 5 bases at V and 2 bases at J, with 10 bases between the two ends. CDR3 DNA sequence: TGTGCCAGCAGTGGAGGGGCGCCTGGAAACACCATATATTTT. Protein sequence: CASSGGAPGNTIYF.

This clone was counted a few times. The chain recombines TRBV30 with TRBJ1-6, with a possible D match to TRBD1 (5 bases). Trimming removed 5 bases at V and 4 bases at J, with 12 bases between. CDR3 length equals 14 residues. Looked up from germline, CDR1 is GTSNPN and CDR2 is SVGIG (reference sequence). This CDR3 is CAWGPGLYNSPLHF. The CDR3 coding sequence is TGTGCCTGGGGACCGGGACTGTATAATTCACCCCTCCACTTT.

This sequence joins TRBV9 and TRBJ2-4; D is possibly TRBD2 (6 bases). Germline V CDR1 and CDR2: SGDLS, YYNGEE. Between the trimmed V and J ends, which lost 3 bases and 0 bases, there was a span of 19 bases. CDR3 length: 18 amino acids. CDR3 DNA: TGTGCCAGCAGCGCTACACTCTCACACGGGGGAGCCAAAAACATTCAGTACTTC. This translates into CASSATLSHGGAKNIQYF.

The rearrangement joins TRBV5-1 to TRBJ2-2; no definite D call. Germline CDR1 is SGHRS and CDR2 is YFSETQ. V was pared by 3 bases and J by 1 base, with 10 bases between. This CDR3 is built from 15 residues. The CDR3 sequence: CASSSLEMNTGELFF. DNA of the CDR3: TGCGCCAGCAGCTCTCTAGAGATGAACACCGGGGAGCTGTTTTTT.

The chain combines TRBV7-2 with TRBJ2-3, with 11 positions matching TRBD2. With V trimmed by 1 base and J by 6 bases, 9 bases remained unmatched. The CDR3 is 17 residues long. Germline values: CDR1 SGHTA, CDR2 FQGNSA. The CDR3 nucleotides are TGTGCCAGCAGCTTAGTAGCGGGGGGGCCTCGTGTGGATACGCAGTATTTT. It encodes CASSLVAGGPRVDTQYF.

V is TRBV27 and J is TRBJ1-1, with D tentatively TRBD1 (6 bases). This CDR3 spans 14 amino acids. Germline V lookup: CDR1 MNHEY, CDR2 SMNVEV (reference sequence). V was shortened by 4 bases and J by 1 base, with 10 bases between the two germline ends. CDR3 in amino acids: CASSSGHSNTEAFF. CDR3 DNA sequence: TGTGCCAGCAGTTCGGGACACTCGAACACTGAAGCTTTCTTT.

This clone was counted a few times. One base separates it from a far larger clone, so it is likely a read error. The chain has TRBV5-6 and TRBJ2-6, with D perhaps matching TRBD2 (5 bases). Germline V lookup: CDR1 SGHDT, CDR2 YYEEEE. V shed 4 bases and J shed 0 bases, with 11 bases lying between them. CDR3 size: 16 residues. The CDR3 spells CASSQEAASGANVLTF. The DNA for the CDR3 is TGTGCCAGCAGCCAAGAAGCGGCCTCTGGGGCCAACGTCCTGACTTTC.

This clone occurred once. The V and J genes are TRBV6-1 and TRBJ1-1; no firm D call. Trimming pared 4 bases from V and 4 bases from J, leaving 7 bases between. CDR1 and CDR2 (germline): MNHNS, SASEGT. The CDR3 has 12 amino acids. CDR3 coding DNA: TGTGCCAGCAGTGGTTACTCCACTGAAGCTTTCTTT. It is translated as CASSGYSTEAFF.

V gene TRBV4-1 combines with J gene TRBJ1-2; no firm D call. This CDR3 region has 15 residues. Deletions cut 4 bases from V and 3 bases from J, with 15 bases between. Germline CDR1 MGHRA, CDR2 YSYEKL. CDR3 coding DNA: TGCGCCAGCAGCCTCGGCCCCCTCGGGGACTATGGCTACACCTTC. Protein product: CASSLGPLGDYGYTF.

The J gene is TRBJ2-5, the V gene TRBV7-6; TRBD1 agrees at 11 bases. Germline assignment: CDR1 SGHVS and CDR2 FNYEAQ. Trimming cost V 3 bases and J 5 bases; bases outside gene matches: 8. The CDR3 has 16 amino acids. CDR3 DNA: TGTGCCAGCAGCTTGTCGGGGACAGGGGGATTCGAGACCCAGTACTTC. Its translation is CASSLSGTGGFETQYF.

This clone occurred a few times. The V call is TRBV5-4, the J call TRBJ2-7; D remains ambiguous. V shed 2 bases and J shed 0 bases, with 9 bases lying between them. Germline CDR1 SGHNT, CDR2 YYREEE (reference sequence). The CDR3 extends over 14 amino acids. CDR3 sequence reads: CASSFPRRSYEQYF. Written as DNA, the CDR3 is TGTGCCAGCAGCTTTCCCCGGCGCTCCTACGAGCAGTACTTC.

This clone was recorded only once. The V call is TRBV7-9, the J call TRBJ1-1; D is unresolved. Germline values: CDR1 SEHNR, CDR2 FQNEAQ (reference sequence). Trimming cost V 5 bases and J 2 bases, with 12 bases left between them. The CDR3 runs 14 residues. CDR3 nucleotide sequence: TGTGCCAGCAGCCTTGCGGGCCTTAACACTGAAGCTTTCTTT. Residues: CASSLAGLNTEAFF.

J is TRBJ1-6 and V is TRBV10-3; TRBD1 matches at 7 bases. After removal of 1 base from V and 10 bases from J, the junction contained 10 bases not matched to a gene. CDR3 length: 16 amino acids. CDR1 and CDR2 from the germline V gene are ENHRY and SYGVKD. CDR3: CAISELMTGTRSPLHF. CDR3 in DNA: TGTGCCATCAGTGAGTTAATGACAGGGACGAGGTCACCCCTCCACTTT.